This T cell receptor beta chain was documented in a study of T cells in localized non-small cell lung cancer (dated by TCRdb to about 2020). Study-wide context: Comparing tumors with uninvolved tumor-adjacent lungs, the study looked at the T cell repertoires of approximately 250 patients with early-stage NSCLC. NSCLC patients had a mean age of approximately 70 years, and fewer than 150 were male and over 85 female. The cohort consisted of roughly 240 treatment-naive NSCLC patients whose localized lung tumors had been resected.

As to this clone: The target of this receptor is not known. Per-nucleotide qualities are absent, and no much larger clonotype sits a single base away.

Unmatched junction bases come to 3, with V trimmed by 4 bases and J by 3 bases. Measured from the cysteine to the phenylalanine, the CDR3 is 13 residues long. Left in the record is the CDR3 DNA by itself, 39 bases read in frame from the first base. CDR1 and CDR2 are drawn from the germline V gene: SQVTM, ANQGSEA. What the study reported, not specific to this receptor: Longer overall survival was associated with higher blood T cell density, whereas shorter survival was associated with higher adjacent-lung clonality. Of the top 100 tumor clones, a median of around 57 were detected in paired uninvolved adjacent lung; about 26 were also among that lung's top 100. Uninvolved tumor-adjacent lung showed the highest T cell clonality, higher than tumor, which suggests more focused antigenic responses in the adjacent lung. Because the study design was exploratory, TCR variables were selected using unadjusted p-values without false-discovery rate correction. Because multi-region tumor sequencing was not performed, intratumor heterogeneity could not be ruled out.

At diagnosis, peripheral blood, uninvolved tumor-adjacent lung and tumor were collected and stored as a combination of fresh-frozen and FFPE material. Blood samples were analyzed as peripheral blood mononuclear cells for TCR repertoire profiling. TCR beta CDR3 regions were sequenced from DNA using the immunoSEQ Assay. As for the authors' bioinformatics: To compute T cell density, TCR beta template counts were normalized to usable DNA, which was estimated by amplifying housekeeping genes. The preseqR package was used to estimate richness by extrapolating to 400,000 templates for PBMC samples and to 120,000 templates for tissue samples. Clonality was taken to be one minus Pielou's evenness. Tissue-enriched TCRs were identified through differential abundance testing performed on productive amino-acid clonotypes, with a minimum total count of 5 and an alpha of 0.1. The Jaccard Index and the Morisita Overlap Index were used to measure how much the repertoires overlapped between compartments. GLIPH clustered TCR beta CDR3s with public tetramer-defined viral CDR3s; viral motifs required at least three viral sequences plus V-gene enrichment. Not all clones reach the TCRdb copy of this immuneACCESS table, which keeps in-frame sequences only. Checked studies attribute under half of the gap to unresolved V genes and leave the rest unexplained. V, J and clone size were drawn from that table, and D and trimming were deduced from the DNA. This sample gives about 47,000 clones in total; around 83% of them show up just once. Roughly 2.5% of the sample rests with the top ten.

The V gene is TRBV29-1 and the J gene is TRBJ1-1; TRBD1 agrees with 9 junctional bases. The sequencing here drew on PBMCs, taken before any cancer treatment. The sequence came from a man between 40 and 69 years old with stage II lung adenocarcinoma. The CDR3 protein is CSVGDREYTEAFF. The DNA is as follows: TGCAGCGTTGGGGACAGGGAGTACACTGAAGCTTTCTTT. Where the CDR3 stops, the reference TRBV29-1 and TRBJ1-1 genes take over; the full variable domain is SAVISQKPSRDICQRGTSLTIQCQVDSQVTMMFWYRQQPGQSLTLIATANQGSEATYESGFVIDKFPISRPNLTFSTLTVSNMSPEDSSIYLCSVGDREYTEAFFGQGTRLTVV.